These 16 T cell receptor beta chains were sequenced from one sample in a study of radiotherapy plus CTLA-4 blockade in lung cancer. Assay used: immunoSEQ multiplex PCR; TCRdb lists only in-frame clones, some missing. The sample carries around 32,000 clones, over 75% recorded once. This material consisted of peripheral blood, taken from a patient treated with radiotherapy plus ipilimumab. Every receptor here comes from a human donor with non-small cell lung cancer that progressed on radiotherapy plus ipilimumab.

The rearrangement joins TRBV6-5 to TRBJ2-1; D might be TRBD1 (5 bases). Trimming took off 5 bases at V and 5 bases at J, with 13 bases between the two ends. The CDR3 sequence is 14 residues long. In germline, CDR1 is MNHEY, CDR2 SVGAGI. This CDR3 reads CASSPPDTNNEQFF. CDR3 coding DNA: TGTGCCAGCAGTCCCCCGGACACAAACAATGAGCAGTTCTTC.

In nucleotides, the CDR3 is TGCGCCAGCAGCCAGACAGGGGGCGCGTTCCTGGGCTACACCTTC. Residues: CASSQTGGAFLGYTF. The chain couples TRBV4-3 to TRBJ1-2; 10 bases line up with TRBD1. Trimming took 3 bases from V and 8 from J; bases not matched to a gene: 9. Germline loops: CDR1 LGHNA, CDR2 YSLEER. The CDR3 sequence is 15 residues long.

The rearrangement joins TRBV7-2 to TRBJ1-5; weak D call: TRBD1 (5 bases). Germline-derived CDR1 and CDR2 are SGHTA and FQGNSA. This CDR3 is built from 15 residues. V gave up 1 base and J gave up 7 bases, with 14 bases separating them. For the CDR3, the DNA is TGTGCCAGCAGCTTAGTCCAGGGCCCAGGGCAGCCCCAGCATTTT. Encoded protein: CASSLVQGPGQPQHF.

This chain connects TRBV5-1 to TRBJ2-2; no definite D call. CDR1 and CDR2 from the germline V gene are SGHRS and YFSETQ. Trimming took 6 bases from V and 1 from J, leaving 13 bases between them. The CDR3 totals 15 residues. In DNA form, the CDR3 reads TGCGCCAGCACGATCTCCTACCAGAACACCGGGGAGCTGTTTTTT. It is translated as CASTISYQNTGELFF.

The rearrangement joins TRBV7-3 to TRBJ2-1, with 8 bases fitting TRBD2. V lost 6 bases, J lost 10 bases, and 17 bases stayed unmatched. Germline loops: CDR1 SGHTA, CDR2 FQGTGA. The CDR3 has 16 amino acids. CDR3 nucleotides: TGTGCCAGCAGTACCCGTCCTGGCGGGGGGCAGGCAGAGCAGTTCTTC. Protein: CASSTRPGGGQAEQFF. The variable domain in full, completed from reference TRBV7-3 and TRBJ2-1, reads GAGVSQTPSNKVTEKGKYVELRCDPISGHTALYWYRQSLGQGPEFLIYFQGTGAADDSGLPNDRFFAVRPEGSVSTLKIQRTERGDSAVYLCASSTRPGGGQAEQFFGPGTRLTVL.

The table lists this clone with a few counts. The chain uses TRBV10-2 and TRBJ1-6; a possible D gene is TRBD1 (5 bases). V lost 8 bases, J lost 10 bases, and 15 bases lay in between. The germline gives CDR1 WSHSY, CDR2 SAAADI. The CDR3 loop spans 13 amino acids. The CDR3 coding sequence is TGCGCCAGCCTTACAGGATATGGGTCACCCCTCCACTTT. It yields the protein CASLTGYGSPLHF.

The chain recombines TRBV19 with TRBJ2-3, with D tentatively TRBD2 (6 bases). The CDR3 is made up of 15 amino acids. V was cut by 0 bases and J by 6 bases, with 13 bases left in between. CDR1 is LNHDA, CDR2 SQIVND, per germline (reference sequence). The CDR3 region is CASSIEGGGDDTQYF. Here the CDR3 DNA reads TGTGCCAGTAGTATAGAAGGCGGAGGGGACGATACGCAGTATTTT.

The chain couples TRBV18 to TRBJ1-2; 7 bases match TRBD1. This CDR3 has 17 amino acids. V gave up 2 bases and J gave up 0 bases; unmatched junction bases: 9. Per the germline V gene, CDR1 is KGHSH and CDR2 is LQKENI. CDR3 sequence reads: CASSPLHGTDSNYGYTF. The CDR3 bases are TGTGCCAGCTCACCATTACACGGGACAGACTCTAACTATGGCTACACCTTC.

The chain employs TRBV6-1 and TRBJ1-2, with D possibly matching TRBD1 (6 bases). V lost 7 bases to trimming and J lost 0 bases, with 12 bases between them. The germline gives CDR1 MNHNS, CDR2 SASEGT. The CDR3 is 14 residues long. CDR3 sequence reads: CASTIQGSNYGYTF. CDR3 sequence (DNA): TGTGCCAGCACTATTCAGGGGTCTAACTATGGCTACACCTTC.

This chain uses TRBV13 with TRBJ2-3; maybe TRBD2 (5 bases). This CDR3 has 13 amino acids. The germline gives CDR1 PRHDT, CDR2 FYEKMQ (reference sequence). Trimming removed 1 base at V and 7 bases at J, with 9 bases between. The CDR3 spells CASSLAGSNTQYF. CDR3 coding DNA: TGTGCCAGCAGCTTAGCGGGGAGCAATACGCAGTATTTT.

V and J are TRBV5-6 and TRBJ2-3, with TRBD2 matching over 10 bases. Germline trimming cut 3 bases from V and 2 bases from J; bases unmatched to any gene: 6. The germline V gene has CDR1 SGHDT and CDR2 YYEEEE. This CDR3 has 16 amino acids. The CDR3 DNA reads TGTGCCAGCAGCTCCTTAGCGGGGGGCATCACAGATACGCAGTATTTT. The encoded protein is CASSSLAGGITDTQYF.

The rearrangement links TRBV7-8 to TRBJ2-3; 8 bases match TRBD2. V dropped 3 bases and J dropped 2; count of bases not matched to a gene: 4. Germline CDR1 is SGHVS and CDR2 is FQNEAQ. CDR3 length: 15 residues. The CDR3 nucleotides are TGTGCCAGCAGCTTTCCGGGAGGGAACACAGATACGCAGTATTTT. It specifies CASSFPGGNTDTQYF. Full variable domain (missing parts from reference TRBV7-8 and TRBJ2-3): GAGVSQSPRYKVAKRGQDVALRCDPISGHVSLFWYQQALGQGPEFLTYFQNEAQLDKSGLPSDRFFAERPEGSVSTLKIQRTQQEDSAVYLCASSFPGGNTDTQYFGPGTRLTVL.

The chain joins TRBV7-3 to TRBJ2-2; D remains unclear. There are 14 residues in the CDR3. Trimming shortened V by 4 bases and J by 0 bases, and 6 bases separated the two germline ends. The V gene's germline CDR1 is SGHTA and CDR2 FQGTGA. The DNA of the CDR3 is TGTGCCAGCAGCTCCTCAGCGAACACCGGGGAGCTGTTTTTT. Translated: CASSSSANTGELFF.

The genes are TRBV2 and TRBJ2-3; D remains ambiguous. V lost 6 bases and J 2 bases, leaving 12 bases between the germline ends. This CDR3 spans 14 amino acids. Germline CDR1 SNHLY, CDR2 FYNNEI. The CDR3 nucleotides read TGTGCCAGCAGCCAATCCATAGACACAGATACGCAGTATTTT. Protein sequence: CASSQSIDTDTQYF.

CDR3 residues: CASSQGQGARTGELFF. CDR3 nucleotides: TGCGCCAGCAGCCAAGGACAGGGGGCAAGGACCGGGGAGCTGTTTTTT. This chain joins TRBV4-3 and TRBJ2-2, with TRBD1 identical over 10 bases. This CDR3 has 16 residues. Germline CDR1 reads LGHNA; CDR2 reads YSLEER. V shed 1 base, J shed 5 bases, and the junction held 4 bases outside the gene matches.

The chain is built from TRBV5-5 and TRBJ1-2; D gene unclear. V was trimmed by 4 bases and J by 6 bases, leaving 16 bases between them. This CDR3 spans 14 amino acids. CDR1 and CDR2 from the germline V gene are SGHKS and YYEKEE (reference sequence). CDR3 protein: CASSPDGRGDGYTF. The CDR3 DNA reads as TGTGCCAGCAGCCCCGACGGGAGAGGCGATGGCTACACCTTC.